The 9 T cell receptor beta chains presented below share a single source sample, sequenced in a study of blood T cell repertoires in COVID-19. Libraries were prepared by immunoSEQ multiplex PCR; TCRdb keeps only in-frame clonotypes and omits some of them. The data contain about 140,000 clones, about three quarters of them singletons. The sequenced sample was peripheral blood. The receptors were gathered from a man older than 75 with acute or convalescent COVID-19.

This clone was seen only a few times. The chain joins TRBV4-1 to TRBJ1-5; 8 bases are a match to TRBD1. CDR1 is MGHRA, CDR2 YSYEKL, per germline. This CDR3 is 16 amino acids long. V was pared by 4 bases and J by 8 bases, with 13 bases of the junction left unmatched. The CDR3 DNA sequence: TGCGCCAGCAGCCGCGGACAGGGCCCTACCAGCGAGCCCCAGCATTTT. Its translation is CASSRGQGPTSEPQHF.

The sample holds one count of this clone. The chain carries TRBV19 and TRBJ2-3; D remains unclear. The ends were cut back, 2 bases at V and 2 bases at J, with 11 bases in the middle. The CDR3 contains 15 residues. The germline V gene has CDR1 LNHDA and CDR2 SQIVND (reference sequence). The DNA for the CDR3 is TGTGCCAGTAGTATACGCCCGACACCCACAGATACGCAGTATTTT. It yields the protein CASSIRPTPTDTQYF.

On this clone itself: Other DNA sequences of this sample code for an identical CDR3. The chain uses TRBV7-2 and TRBJ2-7; 9 bases are a match to TRBD1. The ends lost 6 bases at V and 2 bases at J; junction bases unmatched: 5. The CDR3 runs 14 residues. Germline CDR1 SGHTA, CDR2 FQGNSA. CDR3 loop: CASSSDRGPYEQYF. The CDR3 DNA reads as TGTGCCAGCAGTTCGGACAGGGGACCCTACGAGCAGTACTTC.

This clone was counted between two and nine times. This chain links TRBV28 with TRBJ1-1; 9 bases fit TRBD1. The V segment lost 5 bases and the J segment 1 base; nucleotides outside the gene matches: 5. CDR1 and CDR2 from the germline V gene are MDHEN and SYDVKM. CDR3 length equals 15 residues. The CDR3 spells CASSAPTGGNTEAFF. CDR3 nucleotides: TGTGCCAGCAGTGCCCCGACAGGGGGGAACACTGAAGCTTTCTTT. The full variable domain, in which reference TRBV28 and TRBJ1-1 provide the parts outside the CDR3, is DVKVTQSSRYLVKRTGEKVFLECVQDMDHENMFWYRQDPGLGLRLIYFSYDVKMKEKGDIPEGYSVSREKKERFSLILESASTNQTSMYLCASSAPTGGNTEAFFGQGTRLTVV.

The genes are TRBV28 and TRBJ1-1; 9 bases are shared with TRBD1. Unmatched junction bases numbered 10, after V lost 5 bases and J lost 6 bases. Germline V gene sequence: CDR1 MDHEN, CDR2 SYDVKM. The CDR3 has 15 residues. CDR3: CASSTQQGAPPEAFF. In DNA form, the CDR3 reads TGTGCCAGCAGTACCCAACAGGGGGCGCCACCTGAAGCTTTCTTT.

This clone was counted a few times. The chain combines TRBV28 with TRBJ1-4; possibly TRBD1 for D (5 bases). V was cut by 10 bases and J by 3 bases, with 9 bases left in between. The length of the CDR3 is 12 residues. Germline CDR1 is MDHEN and CDR2 is SYDVKM. The CDR3 DNA is TGTGCCACGACAGTTGCTAATGAAAAACTGTTTTTT. This sequence encodes CATTVANEKLFF.

The chain has TRBV10-3 and TRBJ2-4; 16 positions match TRBD2. CDR1 is ENHRY and CDR2 is SYGVKD in the germline V gene. J lost 8 bases, V lost 8 bases, and 6 bases had no gene match. There are 15 residues in the CDR3. Here the CDR3 reads CAIGTSGGAADIQYF. Written as DNA, the CDR3 is TGTGCCATCGGGACTAGCGGGGGGGCAGCGGACATTCAGTACTTC.

This clone was detected only once. The V call is TRBV10-3, the J call TRBJ2-7, with a tentative D call TRBD2 (5 bases). Trimming took 8 bases from V and 3 from J, leaving 14 bases between them. This CDR3 is built from 13 residues. Germline loops: CDR1 ENHRY, CDR2 SYGVKD. The CDR3 DNA reads as TGTGCCATCCGGTGGACGGAGGACTACGAGCAGTACTTC. This codes for CAIRWTEDYEQYF.

This clone appeared a few times. The V call is TRBV5-1, the J call TRBJ2-1; maybe TRBD2 (7 bases). The V and J ends lost 1 base and 6 bases respectively, with 17 bases between them. Germline V CDR1 and CDR2: SGHRS, YFSETQ. The CDR3 sequence is 16 residues long. The CDR3 protein is CASSLLGGTSPNEQFF. The CDR3 DNA is TGCGCCAGCAGCTTGCTCGGGGGGACATCCCCCAATGAGCAGTTCTTC.